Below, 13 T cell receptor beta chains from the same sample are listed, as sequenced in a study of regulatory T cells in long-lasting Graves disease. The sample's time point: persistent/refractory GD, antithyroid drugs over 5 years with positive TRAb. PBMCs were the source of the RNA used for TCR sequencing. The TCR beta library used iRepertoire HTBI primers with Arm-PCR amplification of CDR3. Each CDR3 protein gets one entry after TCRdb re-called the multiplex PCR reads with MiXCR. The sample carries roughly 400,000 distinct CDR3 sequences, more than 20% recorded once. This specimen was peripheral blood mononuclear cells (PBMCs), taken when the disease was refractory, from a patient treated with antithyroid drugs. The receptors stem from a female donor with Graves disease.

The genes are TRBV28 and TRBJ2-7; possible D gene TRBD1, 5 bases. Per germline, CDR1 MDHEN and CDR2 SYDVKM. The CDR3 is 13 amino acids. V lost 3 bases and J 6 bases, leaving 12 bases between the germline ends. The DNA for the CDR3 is TGTGCCAGCAGTTTTAAAGGGGCCCTCGAGCAGTACTTC. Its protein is CASSFKGALEQYF.

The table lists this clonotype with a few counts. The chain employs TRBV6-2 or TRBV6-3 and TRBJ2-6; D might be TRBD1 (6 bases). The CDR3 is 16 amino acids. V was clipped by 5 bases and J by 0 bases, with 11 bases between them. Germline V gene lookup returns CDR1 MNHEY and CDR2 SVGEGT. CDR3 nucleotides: TGTGCCAGCAGTCTCAAAGGGGGCTCTGGGGCCAACGTCCTGACTTTC. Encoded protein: CASSLKGGSGANVLTF.

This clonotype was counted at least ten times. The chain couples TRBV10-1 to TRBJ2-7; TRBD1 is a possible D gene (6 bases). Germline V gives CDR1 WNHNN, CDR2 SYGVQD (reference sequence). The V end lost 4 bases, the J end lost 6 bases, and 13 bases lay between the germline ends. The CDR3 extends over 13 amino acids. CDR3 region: CASSAARGSEQYF. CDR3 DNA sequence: TGCGCCAGCAGTGCGGCCAGGGGAAGCGAGCAGTACTTC.

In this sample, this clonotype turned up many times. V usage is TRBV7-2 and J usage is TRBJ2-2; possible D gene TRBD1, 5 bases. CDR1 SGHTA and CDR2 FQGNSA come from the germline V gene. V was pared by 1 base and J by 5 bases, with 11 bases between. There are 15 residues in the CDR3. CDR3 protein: CASSLGRARTGELFF. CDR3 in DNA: TGTGCCAGCAGCTTAGGCAGGGCTCGGACCGGGGAGCTGTTTTTT.

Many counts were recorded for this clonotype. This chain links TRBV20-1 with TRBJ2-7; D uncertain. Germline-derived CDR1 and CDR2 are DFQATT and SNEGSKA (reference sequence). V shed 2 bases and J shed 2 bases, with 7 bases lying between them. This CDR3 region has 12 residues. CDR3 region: CSARQDPYEQYF. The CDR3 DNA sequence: TGCAGTGCTAGACAGGACCCCTACGAGCAGTACTTC.

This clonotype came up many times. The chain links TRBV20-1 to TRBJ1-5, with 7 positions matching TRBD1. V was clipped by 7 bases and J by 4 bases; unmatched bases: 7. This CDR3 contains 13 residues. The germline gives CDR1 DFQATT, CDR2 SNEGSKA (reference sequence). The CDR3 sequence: CSVQTGRNQPQHF. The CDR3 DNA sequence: TGCAGTGTCCAGACAGGGAGAAATCAGCCCCAGCATTTT.

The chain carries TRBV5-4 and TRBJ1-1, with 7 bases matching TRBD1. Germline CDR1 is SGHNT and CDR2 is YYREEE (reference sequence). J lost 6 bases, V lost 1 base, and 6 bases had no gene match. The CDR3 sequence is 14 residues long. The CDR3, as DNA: TGTGCCAGCAGCTTGAAAGGGGGCGGCCCTGAAGCTTTCTTT. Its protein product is CASSLKGGGPEAFF.

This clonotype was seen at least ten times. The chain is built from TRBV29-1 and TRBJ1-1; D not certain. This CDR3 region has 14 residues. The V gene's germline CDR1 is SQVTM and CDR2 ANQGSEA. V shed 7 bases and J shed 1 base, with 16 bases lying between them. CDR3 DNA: TGCAGCGCCGGAGGTCTAAACGGGAACACTGAAGCTTTCTTT. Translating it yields CSAGGLNGNTEAFF.

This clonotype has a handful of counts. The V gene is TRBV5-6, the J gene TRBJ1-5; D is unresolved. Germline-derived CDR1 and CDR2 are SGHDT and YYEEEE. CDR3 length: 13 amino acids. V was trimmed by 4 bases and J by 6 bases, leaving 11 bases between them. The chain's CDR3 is CASSPGFAQPQHF. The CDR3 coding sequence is TGTGCCAGCAGCCCCGGATTCGCTCAGCCCCAGCATTTT.

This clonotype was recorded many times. CDR3 sequence (DNA): TGTGCCACGACAGGGAATCCTCAGGGCGAGCAGTACTTC. Translating it yields CATTGNPQGEQYF. The rearrangement joins TRBV2 to TRBJ2-7; 7 bases are a match to TRBD1. V lost 10 bases, J lost 6 bases, and 12 bases stayed unmatched. The V gene's germline CDR1 is SNHLY and CDR2 FYNNEI. The CDR3 has 13 residues. The whole variable domain, filled in from reference TRBV2 and TRBJ2-7, reads EPEVTQTPSHQVTQMGQEVILRCVPISNHLYFYWYRQILGQKVEFLVSFYNNEISEKSEIFDDQFSVERPDGSNFTLKIRSTKLEDSAMYFCATTGNPQGEQYFGPGTRLTVT.

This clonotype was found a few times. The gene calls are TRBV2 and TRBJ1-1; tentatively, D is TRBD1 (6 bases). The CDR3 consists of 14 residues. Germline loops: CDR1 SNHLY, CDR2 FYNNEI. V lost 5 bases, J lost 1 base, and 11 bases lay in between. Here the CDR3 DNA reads TGTGCCAGCAGTAGCATGACAGGGAACACTGAAGCTTTCTTT. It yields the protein CASSSMTGNTEAFF.

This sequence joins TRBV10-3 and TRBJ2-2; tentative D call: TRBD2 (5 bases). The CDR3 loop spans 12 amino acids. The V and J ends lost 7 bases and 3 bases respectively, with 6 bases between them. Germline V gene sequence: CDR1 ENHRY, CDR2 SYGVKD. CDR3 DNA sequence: TGTGCCATCATCGGGGACACCGGGGAGCTGTTTTTT. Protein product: CAIIGDTGELFF.

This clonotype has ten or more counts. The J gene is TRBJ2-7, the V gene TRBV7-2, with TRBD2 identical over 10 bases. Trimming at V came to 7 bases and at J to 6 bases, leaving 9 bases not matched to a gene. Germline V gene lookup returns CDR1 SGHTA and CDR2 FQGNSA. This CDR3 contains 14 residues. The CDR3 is CASTGLAGAAEQYF. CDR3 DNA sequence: TGTGCCAGCACCGGCCTAGCGGGAGCGGCCGAGCAGTACTTC.